This is a list of T cell receptor beta chains from one sample in a study of blood T cell repertoires in COVID-19. Libraries were prepared by immunoSEQ multiplex PCR; TCRdb keeps only in-frame clonotypes and omits some of them. The sample lists 200,000 to 250,000 clones; roughly 81% were seen once. Sequencing was performed on peripheral blood. Receptor source: a woman between 50 and 59 years old with active or convalescent COVID-19. Both conserved end residues are part of each CDR3. The D gene is left open where the match is weak. The size of a clone is reported for some rows only, either as once, few or many, or as a class for expanded clones.

D gene: TRBD1
V gene: TRBV9
clone size: -
J gene: TRBJ2-2
CDR3 protein: CASSTWTGSTGELFF
CDR3 DNA: TGTGCCAGCAGCACCTGGACAGGGTCCACCGGGGAGCTGTTTTTT

D gene: -
V gene: TRBV28
clone size: -
J gene: TRBJ2-1
CDR3 protein: CASSLLELTYNEQFF
CDR3 DNA: TGTGCCAGCAGTTTGCTAGAGCTTACCTACAATGAGCAGTTCTTC

D gene: TRBD2
V gene: TRBV10-3
clone size: -
J gene: TRBJ2-3
CDR3 protein: CAISGSPGTSDTDTQYF
CDR3 DNA: TGTGCCATCAGTGGCTCACCCGGGACTAGCGACACAGATACGCAGTATTTT

D gene: TRBD2
V gene: TRBV10-3
clone size: -
J gene: TRBJ2-3
CDR3 protein: CAISGTSGNTDTQYF
CDR3 DNA: TGTGCCATCAGCGGGACTAGCGGGAACACAGATACGCAGTATTTT

D gene: -
V gene: TRBV2
clone size: -
J gene: TRBJ1-4
CDR3 protein: CASSEAVRKGKLFF
CDR3 DNA: TGTGCCAGCAGTGAAGCGGTCAGGAAAGGAAAACTGTTTTTT

D gene: -
V gene: TRBV19
clone size: -
J gene: TRBJ2-4
CDR3 protein: CASSIGPYGGKNIQYF
CDR3 DNA: TGTGCCAGTAGTATTGGTCCTTACGGTGGCAAAAACATTCAGTACTTC

D gene: TRBD1
V gene: TRBV3-1/TRBV3-2
clone size: -
J gene: TRBJ1-5
CDR3 protein: CASSFDRDQPQHF
CDR3 DNA: TGTGCCAGCAGCTTCGACAGGGATCAGCCCCAGCATTTT

D gene: -
V gene: TRBV5-1
clone size: -
J gene: TRBJ2-7
CDR3 protein: CASRMEGGRYEQYF
CDR3 DNA: TGCGCCAGCAGGATGGAGGGTGGCAGATACGAGCAGTACTTC

D gene: TRBD1
V gene: TRBV18
clone size: -
J gene: TRBJ1-2
CDR3 protein: CASSPPGQGGYTF
CDR3 DNA: TGTGCCAGCTCACCCCCGGGACAGGGGGGCTACACCTTC

D gene: -
V gene: TRBV4-1
clone size: -
J gene: TRBJ1-2
CDR3 protein: CASSQARGRGGDYGYTF
CDR3 DNA: TGCGCCAGCAGTCAAGCTCGGGGGAGGGGAGGAGACTATGGCTACACCTTC

D gene: -
V gene: TRBV30
clone size: -
J gene: TRBJ2-3
CDR3 protein: CAWSRTATTDTQYF
CDR3 DNA: TGTGCCTGGAGTAGGACAGCAACCACAGATACGCAGTATTTT

D gene: TRBD1
V gene: TRBV2
clone size: -
J gene: TRBJ1-6
CDR3 protein: CASKTGSSPLHF
CDR3 DNA: TGTGCCAGCAAGACAGGGTCTTCACCCCTCCACTTT

D gene: TRBD1
V gene: TRBV7-6
clone size: once
J gene: TRBJ1-2
CDR3 protein: CASSQDRVRGYTF
CDR3 DNA: TGTGCCAGCAGCCAGGACAGGGTACGGGGCTACACCTTC